This TCR beta chain was retrieved from a study of T cell changes during pregnancy in multiple sclerosis. Germline V gene data show CDR1 as KGHSH and CDR2 as LQKENI. V shed 6 bases and J 3 bases; nucleotides not matched to a gene: 15. This CDR3 comprises 17 residues. The data were produced by immunoSEQ multiplex PCR, yet TCRdb's version contains in-frame clones alone and is incomplete. The sample yields 25,000 to 35,000 clones, about 87% seen once. The sample here was CD8+ T cells from peripheral blood mononuclear cells, taken in the first trimester of pregnancy. This TCR was sampled from a female donor with multiple sclerosis, enrolled in a pregnancy study. The chain carries TRBV18 and TRBJ2-3; TRBD2 agrees at 7 bases. The CDR3, as DNA: TGTGCCAGCTCTCGTCCCGAGGCGGGAGAGGCGACAGATACGCAGTATTTT. It encodes CASSRPEAGEATDTQYF.